What follows are 31 T cell receptor beta chains derived from one specimen sequenced in a study of shared clonotypes between healthy human individuals. Cells designated naive CD8 were CD45RO-negative and were positively selected for CCR7, with terminally differentiated effector memory CD45RA+ cells excluded. The data were produced by immunoSEQ multiplex PCR, yet TCRdb's version contains in-frame clones alone and is incomplete. The sample includes a few million clones, roughly 93% of them seen just once. Material for sequencing was naive CD8+ T cells from PBMCs. These receptors were taken from a man aged 18 to 30 in good health. Some clones in this sample may be carry-over from other donors' samples.

The genes are TRBV5-1 and TRBJ2-7; 10 bases match TRBD2. This CDR3 has 14 amino acids. Germline trimming cut 5 bases from V and 2 bases from J; bases unmatched to any gene: 4. Germline V gene lookup returns CDR1 SGHRS and CDR2 YFSETQ. Here the CDR3 reads CASSTSGRAYEQYF. CDR3 sequence (DNA): TGCGCCAGCAGTACGAGCGGGAGGGCCTACGAGCAGTACTTC.

The chain carries TRBV19 and TRBJ2-1, with 9 bases fitting TRBD1. This CDR3 spans 14 amino acids. The V and J ends lost 5 bases and 5 bases, in that order; junction bases with no gene match: 4. CDR1 is LNHDA and CDR2 is SQIVND in the germline V gene (reference sequence). The CDR3 DNA follows: TGTGCCAGTAGTTACAGGGGGCCGAACAATGAGCAGTTCTTC. This sequence encodes CASSYRGPNNEQFF.

This sequence joins TRBV11-3 and TRBJ2-1; D perhaps matches TRBD1 (9 bases). Germline V gives CDR1 SGHNT, CDR2 YENEEA. The CDR3 consists of 15 residues. The germline V and J ends were trimmed by 5 bases and 10 bases, with 21 bases remaining between them. The CDR3 spells CASSPRGGQGREQFF. DNA of the CDR3: TGTGCCAGCAGCCCCCGGGGGGGACAGGGAAGGGAGCAGTTCTTC.

In its sample, this clone was seen once. The chain couples TRBV5-6 to TRBJ2-6; D call uncertain. Trimming pared 2 bases from V and 0 bases from J, leaving 12 bases between. CDR1 and CDR2 from the germline V gene are SGHDT and YYEEEE. The CDR3 loop spans 17 amino acids. Here the CDR3 reads CASSFGAPISGANVLTF. In DNA form, the CDR3 reads TGTGCCAGCAGCTTCGGAGCCCCGATCTCTGGGGCCAACGTCCTGACTTTC.

The CDR3 reads CASSPRGGELNTEAFF. Written as DNA, the CDR3 is TGTGCCAGCTCACCCCGAGGGGGCGAACTGAACACTGAAGCTTTCTTT. This rearrangement joins TRBV18 to TRBJ1-1, with 7 bases lining up with TRBD1. Per germline, CDR1 KGHSH and CDR2 LQKENI. V lost 3 bases, J lost 0 bases, and 7 bases stayed unmatched. This CDR3 has 16 residues.

The chain links TRBV28 to TRBJ2-1; 10 bases map to TRBD2. After removal of 6 bases from V and 7 bases from J, the junction contained 9 bases not matched to a gene. CDR1 and CDR2 (germline): MDHEN, SYDVKM. The CDR3 loop spans 15 amino acids. For the CDR3, the DNA is TGTGCCAGCAGCCTATCTAGCGGGAGTAAAAATGAGCAGTTCTTC. This codes for CASSLSSGSKNEQFF. The full variable domain, in which reference TRBV28 and TRBJ2-1 provide the parts outside the CDR3, is DVKVTQSSRYLVKRTGEKVFLECVQDMDHENMFWYRQDPGLGLRLIYFSYDVKMKEKGDIPEGYSVSREKKERFSLILESASTNQTSMYLCASSLSSGSKNEQFFGPGTRLTVL.

This chain joins TRBV11-2 and TRBJ2-1; D uncertain. CDR3 length equals 16 residues. CDR1 is SGHAT and CDR2 is FQNNGV in the germline V gene. V was shortened by 1 base and J by 3 bases, with 13 bases between the two germline ends. Written as DNA, the CDR3 is TGTGCCAGCAGCTTAGGCCTCACCAGGCTCTACAATGAGCAGTTCTTC. Protein: CASSLGLTRLYNEQFF.

The V call is TRBV27, the J call TRBJ1-1; the D gene is possibly TRBD1 (5 bases). CDR3 length: 15 residues. Germline loops: CDR1 MNHEY, CDR2 SMNVEV (reference sequence). V was pared by 2 bases and J by 1 base, with 11 bases between. The CDR3 loop is CASSLRAGQNTEAFF. CDR3 DNA: TGTGCCAGCAGTTTACGGGCAGGGCAGAACACTGAAGCTTTCTTT.

CDR3 region: CASSQERAGYGYTF. The CDR3 nucleotides read TGCGCCAGCAGCCAAGAAAGGGCAGGCTATGGCTACACCTTC. The chain couples TRBV4-1 to TRBJ1-2; D ambiguous. Between the trimmed V and J ends, which lost 0 bases and 4 bases, there was a span of 9 bases. CDR3 length equals 14 residues. In germline, CDR1 is MGHRA, CDR2 YSYEKL.

The chain carries TRBV10-3 and TRBJ1-1, with a weak D call TRBD1 (6 bases). The CDR3 is made up of 13 amino acids. The V gene lost 6 bases and the J gene lost 0 bases, with 8 bases spanning the gap. CDR1 is ENHRY, CDR2 SYGVKD, per germline. The CDR3 region is CAIRDSMNTEAFF. DNA for the CDR3: TGTGCCATCAGGGACAGCATGAACACTGAAGCTTTCTTT.

This rearrangement joins TRBV14 to TRBJ1-1, with 7 bases identical to TRBD1. Germline values: CDR1 SGHDN, CDR2 FVKESK. The junction had 9 bases not matched to a gene; V was cut back by 0 bases and J by 5 bases. The CDR3 is made up of 16 amino acids. The CDR3 nucleotides read TGTGCCAGCAGCCAAGATCCGAAACAGGGGAATACTGAAGCTTTCTTT. Encoded protein: CASSQDPKQGNTEAFF. Based on the CDR3 plus reference TRBV14 and TRBJ1-1, the full variable domain is EAGVTQFPSHSVIEKGQTVTLRCDPISGHDNLYWYRRVMGKEIKFLLHFVKESKQDESGMPNNRFLAERTGGTYSTLKVQPAELEDSGVYFCASSQDPKQGNTEAFFGQGTRLTVV.

The V gene is TRBV27, the J gene TRBJ2-2, with D perhaps matching TRBD2 (5 bases). The CDR3 length is 16 residues. In germline, CDR1 is MNHEY, CDR2 SMNVEV (reference sequence). V lost 3 bases, J lost 6 bases, and 17 bases lay in between. The CDR3: CASSFLTGIGAGELFF. The CDR3, as DNA: TGTGCCAGCAGTTTTCTGACCGGGATCGGGGCCGGGGAGCTGTTTTTT.

A note on this clone: The same CDR3 arises from other DNA sequences in this sample as well. The rearrangement joins TRBV27 to TRBJ2-1; D uncertain. Trimming removed 8 bases at V and 5 bases at J, with 7 bases between. The CDR3 extends over 11 amino acids. Germline V gives CDR1 MNHEY, CDR2 SMNVEV (reference sequence). The CDR3 is CASSGDNEQFF. As DNA, the CDR3 is TGTGCCAGCTCAGGTGACAATGAGCAGTTCTTC.

Regarding this clone: This specimen includes other DNA sequences encoding the same CDR3. This sequence joins TRBV10-3 and TRBJ2-1, with D possibly TRBD1 on 6 matching bases. CDR1 and CDR2 from the germline V gene are ENHRY and SYGVKD. The CDR3 consists of 15 residues. Trimming shortened V by 0 bases and J by 4 bases, and 10 bases separated the two germline ends. CDR3 protein: CAISESGTTYNEQFF. The CDR3, as DNA: TGTGCCATCAGTGAGTCCGGGACAACTTACAATGAGCAGTTCTTC.

This chain links TRBV29-1 with TRBJ1-2, with 11 positions matching TRBD1. V lost 4 bases, J lost 6 bases, and 10 bases stayed unmatched. Germline assignment: CDR1 SQVTM and CDR2 ANQGSEA. The CDR3 runs 15 residues. The DNA of the CDR3 is TGCAGCGTTGCTGGACAGGGGGCAGAGGTAAATGGCTACACCTTC. Translating gives CSVAGQGAEVNGYTF.

V usage is TRBV28 and J usage is TRBJ1-5; no clear D gene. The CDR3 spans 14 residues. V lost 5 bases to trimming and J lost 0 bases, with 8 bases between them. Looked up from germline, CDR1 is MDHEN and CDR2 is SYDVKM. The CDR3 DNA reads as TGTGCCAGCAGTATACACCTTAGCAATCAGCCCCAGCATTTT. It yields the protein CASSIHLSNQPQHF.

The chain joins TRBV28 to TRBJ1-3, with 9 nucleotides matching TRBD1. The CDR3 extends over 16 amino acids. Germline CDR1 reads MDHEN; CDR2 reads SYDVKM. V shed 5 bases and J 3 bases; nucleotides not matched to a gene: 8. The DNA of the CDR3 is TGTGCCAGCAGTAAACCGGGACAGGGTTATGGAAACACCATATATTTT. Protein sequence: CASSKPGQGYGNTIYF.

To note about this clone: This may stem from a read error, because a much larger clone lies one nucleotide away. This sequence joins TRBV13 and TRBJ1-2; possibly TRBD1 for D (6 bases). From germline, CDR1 is PRHDT and CDR2 FYEKMQ (reference sequence). The germline V and J ends were trimmed by 5 bases and 3 bases, with 16 bases remaining between them. This CDR3 contains 15 residues. Here the CDR3 DNA reads TGTGCCAGCAGCGCCCGGGGGCTCGGGGACTATGGCTACACCTTC. Protein sequence: CASSARGLGDYGYTF.

The rearrangement uses TRBV9 and TRBJ2-3; D possibly uses TRBD1 or TRBD2 (6 bases each). Germline V CDR1 and CDR2: SGDLS, YYNGEE. The CDR3 contains 19 residues. V lost 2 bases to trimming and J lost 0 bases, with 22 bases between them. CDR3 DNA sequence: TGTGCCAGCAGCGTGCCGGACAGTATCCTCGGAGGGAGCACAGATACGCAGTATTTT. It encodes CASSVPDSILGGSTDTQYF.

J is TRBJ1-1 and V is TRBV9; TRBD1 is a possible D gene (5 bases). Germline V gives CDR1 SGDLS, CDR2 YYNGEE. This CDR3 is 13 amino acids long. Trimming took 3 bases from V and 3 from J, leaving 9 bases between them. CDR3 sequence: CASSETAYTEAFF. The CDR3 coding sequence is TGTGCCAGCAGCGAGACAGCATACACTGAAGCTTTCTTT.

V is TRBV5-1 and J is TRBJ2-1, with 7 bases matching TRBD2. With 1 base clipped from V and 0 bases from J, the junction kept 10 bases outside the gene matches. The CDR3 sequence is 18 residues long. Germline CDR1 is SGHRS and CDR2 is YFSETQ. In DNA form, the CDR3 reads TGCGCCAGCAGCTTGTGGGCTAGCGGATTAAGCTCCTACAATGAGCAGTTCTTC. Protein product: CASSLWASGLSSYNEQFF.

For this clone: The same CDR3 can be traced to other DNA sequences in this sample. DNA of the CDR3: TGTGCCAGCAGCGCCGGACAGGGGGTCAACTATGGCTACACCTTC. This translates into CASSAGQGVNYGYTF. V is TRBV9 and J is TRBJ1-2, with TRBD1 matching 10 bases. This CDR3 comprises 15 residues. Losses at the gene ends were 3 bases for V and 2 bases for J; bases not matched to a gene: 4. Germline V CDR1 and CDR2: SGDLS, YYNGEE.

V usage is TRBV11-2 and J usage is TRBJ1-5, with 12 positions matching TRBD1. Germline values: CDR1 SGHAT, CDR2 FQNNGV. The CDR3 sequence is 15 residues long. The V segment lost 4 bases and the J segment 8 bases; nucleotides outside the gene matches: 6. This CDR3 is CASSSGTGGREPQHF. CDR3 DNA sequence: TGTGCCAGCAGCTCCGGGACAGGGGGCAGGGAGCCCCAGCATTTT.

The chain joins TRBV2 to TRBJ2-1, with TRBD1 matching over 11 bases. Germline assignment: CDR1 SNHLY and CDR2 FYNNEI. The ends lost 6 bases at V and 9 bases at J; junction bases unmatched: 4. The CDR3 has 13 residues. In DNA form, the CDR3 reads TGTGCCAGCAGACCGGACAGGGGGCTTGAGCAGTTCTTC. Residues: CASRPDRGLEQFF.

The chain links TRBV9 to TRBJ1-1, with D unclear. The germline gives CDR1 SGDLS, CDR2 YYNGEE. The CDR3 is made up of 15 amino acids. Trimming stripped 4 bases from V and 2 bases from J, with 15 bases between. The CDR3 DNA follows: TGTGCCAGCAGCTCGTCGGACGATTTTAACACTGAAGCTTTCTTT. Translation gives CASSSSDDFNTEAFF.

V and J are TRBV21-1 and TRBJ2-4; the DNA was not compared with TRBD2, the D call given in the table. TRBV21-1 counts as a pseudogene. There are 17 residues in the CDR3. CDR3 in DNA: TGTGCCAGCGAGAGGGTGTTCTCTCGGCTAGCCAAAAACATTCAGTACTTC. Its translation is CASERVFSRLAKNIQYF.

The chain is built from TRBV5-1 and TRBJ1-1; weak D call: TRBD1 (5 bases). The CDR3 is made up of 15 amino acids. Trimming took off 0 bases at V and 5 bases at J, with 14 bases between the two ends. Germline CDR1 and CDR2: SGHRS and YFSETQ. CDR3 in DNA: TGCGCCAGCAGCTTGGCTCCGGAGGGGAGAACTGAAGCTTTCTTT. Amino acid sequence: CASSLAPEGRTEAFF.

The gene calls are TRBV7-9 and TRBJ2-3; maybe TRBD2 (5 bases). The V and J ends lost 5 bases and 0 bases respectively, with 18 bases between them. The CDR3 loop spans 17 amino acids. Germline CDR1 and CDR2: SEHNR and FQNEAQ (reference sequence). This chain's CDR3 is CASSIQEAEISTDTQYF. CDR3 bases: TGTGCCAGCAGCATCCAGGAGGCAGAGATTAGCACAGATACGCAGTATTTT.

In the case of this clone: The sample carries other DNA sequences with the same CDR3. The chain couples TRBV5-1 to TRBJ2-1; TRBD1 or TRBD2 may be the D gene (5 bases each). The CDR3 is 16 amino acids. V lost 0 bases and J 0 bases, leaving 10 bases between the germline ends. Germline V lookup: CDR1 SGHRS, CDR2 YFSETQ. The chain's CDR3 is CASSLEGTSSYNEQFF. Written as DNA, the CDR3 is TGCGCCAGCAGCTTGGAGGGGACGAGCTCCTACAATGAGCAGTTCTTC.

J is TRBJ1-2 and V is TRBV30; TRBD1 matches at 10 bases. The V and J ends lost 2 bases and 6 bases, in that order; junction bases with no gene match: 6. The CDR3 covers 14 residues. CDR1 and CDR2 (germline): GTSNPN, SVGIG (reference sequence). CDR3 residues: CAWSLTGTGDGYTF. CDR3 in DNA: TGTGCCTGGAGTCTCACCGGGACAGGGGATGGCTACACCTTC. Complete variable domain (other parts from reference TRBV30 and TRBJ1-2): SQTIHQWPATLVQPVGSPLSLECTVEGTSNPNLYWYRQAAGRGLQLLFYSVGIGQISSEVPQNLSASRPQDRQFILSSKKLLLSDSGFYLCAWSLTGTGDGYTFGSGTRLTVV.

The V call is TRBV7-8, the J call TRBJ2-1; 10 bases are shared with TRBD2. CDR1 and CDR2 (germline): SGHVS, FQNEAQ. J gave up 0 bases and V 0 bases, and 5 bases lay outside the gene matches. This CDR3 is built from 18 residues. DNA of the CDR3: TGTGCCAGCAGCTTAGCGAGGTCTAGCGGGAGCTCCTACAATGAGCAGTTCTTC. Translating it yields CASSLARSSGSSYNEQFF.